The T cell receptor (beta chain) under discussion was sequenced for a study of T cell responses to AZD1222 COVID-19 vaccine. V gave up 5 bases and J gave up 2 bases; unmatched junction bases: 5. Germline loops: CDR1 MNHEY, CDR2 SMNVEV (reference sequence). The CDR3 sequence is 14 residues long. Here immunoSEQ multiplex PCR was the method, and the copy in TCRdb shows in-frame clones only, minus some. This sample has about 120,000 clones, with roughly 90% found just once. The clonotype originates from an adult in good health. The sample consisted of peripheral blood, taken on day 0 of AZD1222 vaccination. The chain has TRBV27 and TRBJ2-7; 8 bases match TRBD2. Here the CDR3 reads CASSGLASAYEQYF. CDR3 DNA: TGTGCCAGCAGTGGACTAGCTTCGGCCTACGAGCAGTACTTC.